This T cell receptor beta chain originates from a study of STAT5B mutations in CD4+ large granular lymphocyte leukemia (dated by TCRdb to 2021 to 2024). Turning to the overall study: Among the healthy controls, the CDR3 'QG' motif was associated with a particular HLA allele. TCRbeta repertoires of CD4+ T-cell large granular lymphocyte leukemia patients were compared with those of healthy blood donors. Flow cytometry on FACSCanto II or FACSVerse showed that the purified fractions were more than 95% pure among lymphocytes. Findings and caveats that apply to the study as a whole: CD4-sorted patient repertoires appeared more clonal than healthy CD4+ repertoires, and this difference persisted after removing the putative leukemic clones. Main leukemic clonotypes were private to each patient, although less than 30% of the main leukemic clonotypes were found at low frequency in the non-leukemic repertoires of other patients. TRBV06-family usage was enriched among the top patient clones (8/27) compared with healthy controls (2/35). The data were not HLA-matched, and the relatively small sample size could explain the higher clonality seen in CD4+ compared with CD8+ T-LGLL.

Buffy coats from roughly 37 blood donors, supplied by the Finnish Red Cross blood service, were used as healthy controls. All TCR-sequenced material derived from peripheral blood: patient blood samples and healthy donor buffy coats. Ficoll-Hypaque gradient centrifugation was used to isolate peripheral blood mononuclear cells. CD4+ cells were magnetically purified from the buffy coats of healthy controls. The Gentra Puregene Cell and Tissue kit was used to extract genomic DNA, and a Qubit 2.0 fluorometer was used to measure the amount of genomic DNA. Regarding this clone: The antigen it recognizes is unknown. Base qualities are not recorded, but no much larger clone differs from it by a single base.

Its CDR3 holds 17 amino acids, cysteine through phenylalanine. CDR3 DNA only is kept here, 51 bases in frame from base 1. The V end gives up 4 bases and the J end 3 bases, leaving 5 bases in the junction not matched to a gene. The germline V gene yields SGDLS for CDR1 and YYNGEE for CDR2. TCRbeta rearrangements were sequenced from genomic DNA using the immunoSEQ assay at survey resolution. Processing in the source paper ran as follows. In the TCR sequencing data, the smallest productive clonotype frequency that could be detected was 2.59 x 10-5. Analyses included only productive TCRbeta rearrangements, meaning complete and in-frame sequences. Simpson clonality, calculated in the immunoSEQ Analyzer version 3.0, was used as the measure of sample clonality. Clones were grouped by frequency into very rare, small, medium, large (1-20%) or hyperexpanded (>20%) categories. Generation probabilities were estimated with OLGA 1.2.3, V-gene circos plots were generated with VDJtools, specificities were searched for in VDJdb, and CDR3 motifs were identified with GLIPH. TCRdb took this table from immuneACCESS and kept in-frame rearrangements with V and J called. Such tables lack part of the clones; where checked against another copy, unresolved V genes explain under half of the gap, and the rest is unexplained. V and J calls and clone size come straight from that table; D and trimming were deduced from the DNA. The sample table shows under 35,000 clones, and roughly three quarters are seen once. Clones ranked in the top ten supply 2.1% of the sample.

The sample consisted of CD4+ T cells from blood buffy coats. The V and J genes are TRBV9 and TRBJ2-2, with 14 bases in between that match TRBD2. The receptor's source is a human donor in good health. The CDR3 corresponds to CASSPGGLAGDTGELFF. The nucleotide sequence is TGTGCCAGCAGCCCAGGGGGACTAGCGGGGGACACCGGGGAGCTGTTTTTT.